Presented here are 3 T cell receptor beta chains from one specimen sequenced in a study of T cell responses to AZD1222 COVID-19 vaccine. Libraries were prepared by immunoSEQ multiplex PCR; TCRdb keeps only in-frame clonotypes and omits some of them. The sample contains 100,000 or so clones, approximately 90% of which appear only once. Source: peripheral blood, taken on day 0 of AZD1222 vaccination. Receptor source: an adult in good health.

This sequence joins TRBV29-1 and TRBJ1-5; D gene uncertain. The CDR3 covers 13 residues. Germline V lookup: CDR1 SQVTM, CDR2 ANQGSEA. V was cut by 8 bases and J by 4 bases, with 15 bases left in between. The CDR3 is CSFSRGPNQPQHF. The CDR3 nucleotides read TGCAGCTTCTCCCGGGGTCCGAATCAGCCCCAGCATTTT.

The rearrangement joins TRBV2 to TRBJ2-3, with TRBD2 matching over 10 bases. This CDR3 spans 17 amino acids. Trimming at V came to 5 bases and at J to 1 base, leaving 9 bases not matched to a gene. Germline V gene lookup returns CDR1 SNHLY and CDR2 FYNNEI. CDR3 protein: CASSTPKRGGGTDTQYF. The CDR3 DNA reads as TGTGCCAGCAGTACCCCTAAGCGGGGGGGCGGCACAGATACGCAGTATTTT.

The chain employs TRBV6-5 and TRBJ2-5, with 11 bases fitting TRBD1. The CDR3 totals 15 residues. Germline CDR1 reads MNHEY; CDR2 reads SVGAGI. The ends lost 2 bases at V and 7 bases at J; junction bases unmatched: 6. CDR3 nucleotide sequence: TGTGCCAGCAGTTACGGGACAGGGGGGGTTAGGACCCAGTACTTC. Translating it yields CASSYGTGGVRTQYF.